Below are 29 T cell receptor beta chains sequenced from a single sample in a study of post-analysis software for immune sequencing data. Study-level findings and limits: Patients showed TRBV5-6, TRBV5-1 and TRBV20-1 among 4 or 5 TRBV segments more frequent than in controls.

cDNA libraries for TCR beta contained unique molecular identifiers. MiXCR was run by TCRdb on the PCR reads, yielding one entry per CDR3 protein. Here the sample spans about 540,000 distinct CDR3 sequences, around 34% being singletons. Their cognate antigens are unknown. Sample: blood. The receptors were gathered from a girl aged 2-17 years with multiple sclerosis.

This clonotype was seen a few times. The CDR3 end shows no conserved phenylalanine or tryptophan, and so a read error is likely. The rearrangement links TRBV29-1 to TRBJ2-1, with TRBD2 identical over 9 bases. Germline-derived CDR1 and CDR2 are SQVTM and ANQGSEA. CDR3 length: 15 residues. V gave up 5 bases and J gave up 6 bases; unmatched junction bases: 11. For the CDR3, the DNA is TGCAGCGTTTCGGGTAATGGCGGGGGGGCCAATGAGCAGTTCGTC. Its translation: CSVSGNGGGANEQFV.

CDR3 in amino acids: CAISESSSEQYF. The CDR3 DNA reads TGTGCCATCAGTGAGTCTTCATCTGAGCAGTACTTC. The chain uses TRBV10-3 and TRBJ2-7, with D unclear. Trimming cost V 0 bases and J 7 bases, with 7 bases left between them. Germline values: CDR1 ENHRY, CDR2 SYGVKD. There are 12 residues in the CDR3.

The gene calls are TRBV5-1 and TRBJ2-1, with 8 positions matching TRBD2. CDR3 length: 16 amino acids. Germline CDR1 is SGHRS and CDR2 is YFSETQ. Trimming cost V 3 bases and J 7 bases; bases outside gene matches: 12. The CDR3 DNA is TGCGCCAGCAGCTCCCCTGGCACTAGCGGTAGAAATGAGCAGTTCTTC. Translating it yields CASSSPGTSGRNEQFF.

This clonotype has just a few counts. The chain uses TRBV20-1 and TRBJ1-1; D unresolved. The CDR3 runs 14 residues. Between the trimmed V and J ends, which lost 1 base and 1 base, there was a span of 10 bases. Germline V gene sequence: CDR1 DFQATT, CDR2 SNEGSKA (reference sequence). The CDR3 region is CSARGGRGNTEAFF. The DNA for the CDR3 is TGCAGTGCTAGAGGCGGCAGAGGGAACACTGAAGCTTTCTTT.

The chain has TRBV20-1 and TRBJ2-5; 8 bases align to TRBD1. The CDR3 length is 14 residues. Germline loops: CDR1 DFQATT, CDR2 SNEGSKA (reference sequence). Trimming removed 2 bases from V and 3 bases from J; junction bases left unmatched: 5. CDR3 sequence: CSARFGQGKETQYF. DNA for the CDR3: TGCAGTGCTAGATTCGGACAGGGAAAAGAGACCCAGTACTTC.

Only a few counts were recorded for this clonotype. The chain couples TRBV20-1 to TRBJ2-4; tentative D call: TRBD1 (6 bases). Trimming stripped 3 bases from V and 8 bases from J, with 17 bases between. This CDR3 comprises 14 residues. Germline loops: CDR1 DFQATT, CDR2 SNEGSKA (reference sequence). CDR3 residues: CSASRVGASDIQYF. In nucleotides, the CDR3 is TGCAGTGCTAGTCGTGTGGGGGCGTCGGACATTCAGTACTTC.

This clonotype showed up just a few times. The chain has TRBV12-3 or TRBV12-4 and TRBJ1-1; perhaps TRBD1 as D (5 bases). This CDR3 is 15 amino acids long. Between the trimmed V and J ends, which lost 4 bases and 4 bases, there was a span of 16 bases. The CDR3 DNA reads TGTGCCAGCAGTTCGAGGACGGGGCCAGGCACTGAAGCTTTCTTT. It specifies CASSSRTGPGTEAFF.

The rearrangement joins TRBV5-1 to TRBJ2-4, with 13 bases lining up with TRBD2. The CDR3 is 18 residues long. From germline, CDR1 is SGHRS and CDR2 YFSETQ. J lost 6 bases, V lost 0 bases, and 9 bases had no gene match. The CDR3 here is CASSLDLSGTSGVNIQYF. The CDR3 nucleotides read TGCGCCAGCAGCTTGGACCTATCCGGGACTAGCGGGGTAAACATTCAGTACTTC.

This clonotype came up a few times. This rearrangement joins TRBV12-3 or TRBV12-4 to TRBJ2-1, with 7 bases fitting TRBD1. J lost 4 bases, V lost 9 bases, and 12 bases had no gene match. The CDR3 runs to 15 residues. The CDR3 DNA sequence: TGTGCCAGTTCACGACAGGGTGGGGAGTACAATGAGCAGTTCTTC. Translating gives CASSRQGGEYNEQFF.

This chain uses TRBV6-1 with TRBJ1-2, with 9 bases identical to TRBD1. The CDR3 is 14 residues long. Germline loops: CDR1 MNHNS, CDR2 SASEGT. The V segment lost 6 bases and the J segment 4 bases; nucleotides outside the gene matches: 6. CDR3 loop: CASSLQGAVYGYTF. CDR3 coding DNA: TGTGCCAGCAGCCTACAGGGGGCTGTCTATGGCTACACCTTC.

This chain uses TRBV12-3 or TRBV12-4 with TRBJ2-5; D assignment may be TRBD1 or TRBD2 (5 bases each). The length of the CDR3 is 15 residues. The V gene lost 1 base and the J gene lost 1 base, with 10 bases spanning the gap. CDR3 amino acids: CASSLGDVFQETQYF. In DNA, the CDR3 is TGTGCCAGCAGTTTAGGGGACGTCTTCCAAGAGACCCAGTACTTC.

On this clonotype itself: The junction and the germline gene differ at one end; a read error may be behind it. This sequence joins TRBV20-1 and TRBJ2-3; 9 bases fit TRBD2. The CDR3 has 16 residues. CDR1 DFQATT and CDR2 SNEGSKA come from the germline V gene (reference sequence). Here the CDR3 DNA reads TGCAGTGCTAGAGATAACCCTAGCGGGGCCACAGATATGCAGTATTTT. It yields the protein CSARDNPSGATDMQYF.

V gene TRBV12-3 or TRBV12-4 combines with J gene TRBJ1-2; no firm D call. The CDR3 has 13 amino acids. V was cut by 5 bases and J by 11 bases, with 18 bases left in between. The CDR3 sequence is CASSGGVGERYTF. The CDR3 region has the DNA TGTGCCAGCAGTGGTGGAGTTGGGGAGCGGTACACCTTC.

This clonotype was observed a few times. The chain combines TRBV5-1 with TRBJ2-4, with 9 positions matching TRBD2. Germline CDR1 is SGHRS and CDR2 is YFSETQ. The V segment lost 4 bases and the J segment 0 bases; nucleotides outside the gene matches: 23. The CDR3 totals 22 residues. The CDR3 DNA is TGCGCCAGCAGCCTTGGCTTATCTTGGGCTAGCGGGGACCTTAGAGCCAAAAACATTCAGTACTTC. Translation: CASSLGLSWASGDLRAKNIQYF.

This clonotype was observed once. The genes are TRBV11-2 and TRBJ2-1; D is possibly TRBD2 (5 bases). Germline-derived CDR1 and CDR2 are SGHAT and FQNNGV. CDR3 length equals 15 residues. The V and J ends lost 3 bases and 3 bases respectively, with 12 bases between them. CDR3 residues: CASSFDIGNYNEQFF. The CDR3 coding sequence is TGTGCCAGCAGCTTTGATATCGGGAACTACAATGAGCAGTTCTTC.

This sequence joins TRBV9 and TRBJ1-1; no clear D gene. This CDR3 is built from 13 residues. Germline-derived CDR1 and CDR2 are SGDLS and YYNGEE. The V end lost 7 bases, the J end lost 1 base, and 11 bases lay between the germline ends. Here the CDR3 DNA reads TGTGCCAGCTCACCCGGTACGAACACTGAAGCTTTCTTT. Translated: CASSPGTNTEAFF.

This clonotype was counted only a few times. One end of the junction does not line up with germline, which may come from a read error. V and J are TRBV20-1 and TRBJ2-6; D may be TRBD1 (5 bases). Germline assignment: CDR1 DFQATT and CDR2 SNEGSKA (reference sequence). CDR3 size: 14 residues. As DNA, the CDR3 is TGCAGTGCAACCAGACCCACTGGGGCCAACGTCCCGACTTTC. Translating it yields CSATRPTGANVPTF.

The chain joins TRBV20-1 to TRBJ1-5, with D unresolved. Trimming left V 0 bases short and J 0 bases short, with 9 bases between. Germline V gene data show CDR1 as DFQATT and CDR2 as SNEGSKA (reference sequence). The CDR3 totals 15 residues. The chain's CDR3 is CSARDGPFSNQPQHF. In DNA, the CDR3 is TGCAGTGCTAGAGACGGACCGTTTAGCAATCAGCCCCAGCATTTT.

This clonotype appeared a few times. The J gene is TRBJ2-5, the V gene TRBV15; D not certain. The CDR3 runs to 15 residues. Germline V gene lookup returns CDR1 LNHNV and CDR2 YYDKDF (reference sequence). The ends were cut back, 3 bases at V and 5 bases at J, with 16 bases in the middle. The CDR3: CATSRPLRPGETQYF. CDR3 sequence (DNA): TGTGCCACCAGCAGGCCGTTGAGACCCGGGGAGACCCAGTACTTC.

The chain joins TRBV5-1 to TRBJ1-2; 7 bases map to TRBD1. Germline V gene sequence: CDR1 SGHRS, CDR2 YFSETQ. The V gene end was trimmed by 0 bases and the J gene end by 6 bases; junction bases not matched to a gene: 5. CDR3 length: 14 residues. CDR3 DNA: TGCGCCAGCAGCTTGGCGCAGGGGGTAGATGGCTACACCTTC. Its protein is CASSLAQGVDGYTF.

This CDR3 is CASSLVRGQGHEQYF. The CDR3 DNA follows: TGCGCCAGCAGCTTGGTCCGGGGACAGGGCCATGAGCAGTACTTC. The chain uses TRBV5-1 and TRBJ2-5; 9 nucleotides match TRBD1. The junction had 11 bases not matched to a gene; V was cut back by 0 bases and J by 11 bases. This CDR3 is 15 amino acids long. In germline, CDR1 is SGHRS, CDR2 YFSETQ.

CDR3 amino acids: CASSQAAELNYGYTF. As DNA, the CDR3 is TGCGCCAGCAGCCAAGCGGCCGAACTTAACTATGGCTACACCTTC. V is TRBV4-1 and J is TRBJ1-2, with D unclear. Germline values: CDR1 MGHRA, CDR2 YSYEKL. This CDR3 has 15 amino acids. Trimming removed 1 base from V and 1 base from J, with 10 bases in between.

The rearrangement uses TRBV10-3 and TRBJ2-5, with a possible D match to TRBD2 (5 bases). The germline V gene has CDR1 ENHRY and CDR2 SYGVKD. The CDR3 has 12 amino acids. Trimming removed 6 bases from V and 3 bases from J, with 8 bases in between. CDR3 loop: CAISGVEETQYF. The CDR3 DNA follows: TGTGCCATCAGCGGGGTTGAAGAGACCCAGTACTTC.

This clonotype was found a few times. This chain joins TRBV3-1 and TRBJ2-5; 7 bases map to TRBD2. CDR1 LGHDT and CDR2 YNNKEL come from the germline V gene (reference sequence). The V gene end was trimmed by 4 bases and the J gene end by 5 bases; junction bases not matched to a gene: 16. The CDR3 runs to 17 residues. In DNA, the CDR3 is TGTGCCAGCAGCCCTCGACTAGCCTCAGTGTCGGGGGAGACCCAGTACTTC. The encoded protein is CASSPRLASVSGETQYF.

Comments on this clonotype: Because the CDR3 is missing its conserved closing phenylalanine or tryptophan, this is likely a read error. The chain combines TRBV6-5 with TRBJ2-6; 9 nucleotides align to TRBD2. The V gene end was trimmed by 2 bases and the J gene end by 4 bases; junction bases not matched to a gene: 6. Germline loops: CDR1 MNHEY, CDR2 SVGAGI. This CDR3 has 17 amino acids. Here the CDR3 DNA reads TGTGCCAGCAGTTACGCGGGGACTAGCTCGGGGGCCAACGTCCTGACTTGC. Protein product: CASSYAGTSSGANVLTC.

The rearrangement joins TRBV14 to TRBJ1-1; TRBD1 is a possible D gene (6 bases). V dropped 7 bases and J dropped 7 bases, with 16 bases sitting between them. The CDR3 spans 13 residues. Germline assignment: CDR1 SGHDN and CDR2 FVKESK. CDR3 nucleotides: TGTGCCAGCAACCCTCCGGGACAACTTGAAGCTTTCTTT. Protein product: CASNPPGQLEAFF.

This clonotype was counted a few times. Germline and junction disagree at one end, which may indicate a read error. The chain is built from TRBV7-9 and TRBJ1-2, with D uncertain. In germline, CDR1 is SEHNR, CDR2 FQNEAQ (reference sequence). The CDR3 runs to 13 residues. CDR3 sequence: CASRLVGSYGYTF. The CDR3 DNA follows: TGTGCCAGCAGATTAGTGGGATCCTATGGCTACACCTTC.

The chain carries TRBV20-1 and TRBJ2-3; 7 nucleotides align to TRBD2. After removal of 0 bases from V and 8 bases from J, the junction contained 8 bases not matched to a gene. From germline, CDR1 is DFQATT and CDR2 SNEGSKA (reference sequence). The CDR3 is 14 residues long. As DNA, the CDR3 is TGCAGTGCTAGAGATTTTGGACTAGGTAGTACGCAGTATTTT. It is translated as CSARDFGLGSTQYF.

A few counts support this clonotype. The CDR3 loop is CAISTGQGDTQYF. The CDR3, as DNA: TGTGCCATCAGTACTGGACAGGGGGATACGCAGTATTTT. The chain recombines TRBV10-3 with TRBJ2-3; 9 nucleotides match TRBD1. Germline assignment: CDR1 ENHRY and CDR2 SYGVKD. V shed 5 bases and J 6 bases; nucleotides not matched to a gene: 3. This CDR3 comprises 13 residues.